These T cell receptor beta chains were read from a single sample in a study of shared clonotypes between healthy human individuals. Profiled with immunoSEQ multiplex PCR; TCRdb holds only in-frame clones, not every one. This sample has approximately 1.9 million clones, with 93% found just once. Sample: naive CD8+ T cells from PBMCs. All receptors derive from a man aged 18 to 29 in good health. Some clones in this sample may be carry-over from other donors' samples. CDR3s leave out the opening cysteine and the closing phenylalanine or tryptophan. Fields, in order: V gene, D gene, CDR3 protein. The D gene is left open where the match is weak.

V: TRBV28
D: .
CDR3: ASSAPVDPYGYT

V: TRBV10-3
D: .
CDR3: AIRDSLAKNIQY

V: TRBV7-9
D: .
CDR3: ASSLAETMGEQF

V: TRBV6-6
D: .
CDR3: ATIDLDFYEQY

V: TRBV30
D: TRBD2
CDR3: AWSDQLLAASYNEQF

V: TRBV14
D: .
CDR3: ASSSVGHYEQY

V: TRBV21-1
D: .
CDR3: ASSKARDRSYEQY

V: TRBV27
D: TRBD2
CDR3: ASSPSHGGVTYEQY

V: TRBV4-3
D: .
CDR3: ASSQALGEKLF

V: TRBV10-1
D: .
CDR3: ASSESQGGTNTGELF

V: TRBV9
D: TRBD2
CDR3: ASSPGLAGGGDTQY

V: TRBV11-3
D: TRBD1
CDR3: ASSLRTGMSNEQF

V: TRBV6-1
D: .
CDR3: ASSEAGQGLGRHNQPQH

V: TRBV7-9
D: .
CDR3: ASASGTLINEQF

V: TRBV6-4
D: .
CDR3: ASSDILRSGANVLT

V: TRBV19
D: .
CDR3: ASSMGQGYPTAKNIQY

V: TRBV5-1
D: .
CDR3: ASSFPKGKLF

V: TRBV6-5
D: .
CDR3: ASSFSRGDTEAF

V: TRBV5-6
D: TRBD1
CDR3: ASSSRLGQGWVNQPQH

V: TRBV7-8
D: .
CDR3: ASSLDTRGRGTQY

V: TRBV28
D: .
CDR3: ASRWVLGDNEQF

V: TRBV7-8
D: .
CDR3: ASSYNTNQPQH

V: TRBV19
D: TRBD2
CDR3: ATGGLAGPYEQY

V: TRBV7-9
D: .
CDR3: ASSFSGGREAGNEQF

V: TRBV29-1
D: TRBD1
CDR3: SVEGRQGAGDTQY

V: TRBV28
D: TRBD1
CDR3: ASSRDRGSTEAF

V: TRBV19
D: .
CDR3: ASSSGSVPGTSSTSAY

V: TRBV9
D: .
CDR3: ASSVDSIYSGNTIY

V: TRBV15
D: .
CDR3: ATSREIIYGYT

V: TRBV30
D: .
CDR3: AWSDKGYGGEAF

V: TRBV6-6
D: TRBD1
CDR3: ASSYPRPSGGYGYT

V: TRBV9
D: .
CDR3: ASSPRTSANYGYT

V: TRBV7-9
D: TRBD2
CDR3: ASSSPWTSGRGRADTQY

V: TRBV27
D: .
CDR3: ASSLWSGYHEQY

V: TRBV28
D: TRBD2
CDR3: ASSSVAGGWLNEQF

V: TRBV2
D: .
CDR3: ASSDSQHLAKNIQY

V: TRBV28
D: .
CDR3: ASRPTGFYTEAF

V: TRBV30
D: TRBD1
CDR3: AWSVGTGTMTLH

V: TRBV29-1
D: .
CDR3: SVDEGNQETQY

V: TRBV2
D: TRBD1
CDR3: ASWTGGLNNEQF

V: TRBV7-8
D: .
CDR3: ASSLLPEGRRELF

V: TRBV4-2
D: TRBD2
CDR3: ASRELEAGEGDTQY

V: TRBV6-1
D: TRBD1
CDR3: ASSARGQGRYYGYT

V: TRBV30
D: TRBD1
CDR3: AWSVGPGGLETQY

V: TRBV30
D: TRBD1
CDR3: ACRDSMNTEAF

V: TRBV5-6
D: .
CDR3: ASSLTNEQF

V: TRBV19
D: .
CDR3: ASSIGSGELF

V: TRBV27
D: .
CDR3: ASSSGAGVNQPQH

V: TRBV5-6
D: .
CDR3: ASSLTGAALIYEQY

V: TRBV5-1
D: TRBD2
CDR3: ASSSGLAGARWGNEQF

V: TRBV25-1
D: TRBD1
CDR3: ASSTRTGGGEQY

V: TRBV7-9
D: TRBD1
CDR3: ASSQDRGTEAF

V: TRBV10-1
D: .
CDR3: ASSEIGSSYNEQF

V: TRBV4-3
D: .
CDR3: ASSQVPSSTGELF

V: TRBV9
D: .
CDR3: ASSVAVSGTYNEQF

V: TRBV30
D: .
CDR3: AWSPFLRERRDEQF

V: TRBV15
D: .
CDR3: ATSRELFNYGYT

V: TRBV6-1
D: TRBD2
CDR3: ASGKAGVSYEQF